This TCR beta chain was observed in a study of cytotoxic CD8 clonotypes in ibrutinib-treated CLL. This clone appeared a few times. Its antigen is unknown. Clones were sequenced by immunoSEQ multiplex PCR, and TCRdb holds only the in-frame ones, with some missing. Among around 330,000 clones, around 66% were seen once, and the ten largest hold roughly 6.3%. General study points: Clonality at baseline surpassed age-matched healthy donors and tracked circulating CD8+ T-cell counts.

The specimen was PBMCs, collected after 36 months of ibrutinib treatment. This TCR was recovered from a human donor with chronic lymphocytic leukemia.

The CDR3 sequence is CASSQDNSPYEQYF. In DNA form, the CDR3 reads TGCGCCAGCAGCCAAGATAATAGCCCCTACGAGCAGTACTTC. The chain is built from TRBV4-1 and TRBJ2-7, with unresolved D. Germline assignment: CDR1 MGHRA and CDR2 YSYEKL. CDR3 length: 14 residues. V lost 0 bases and J 2 bases, leaving 8 bases between the germline ends.